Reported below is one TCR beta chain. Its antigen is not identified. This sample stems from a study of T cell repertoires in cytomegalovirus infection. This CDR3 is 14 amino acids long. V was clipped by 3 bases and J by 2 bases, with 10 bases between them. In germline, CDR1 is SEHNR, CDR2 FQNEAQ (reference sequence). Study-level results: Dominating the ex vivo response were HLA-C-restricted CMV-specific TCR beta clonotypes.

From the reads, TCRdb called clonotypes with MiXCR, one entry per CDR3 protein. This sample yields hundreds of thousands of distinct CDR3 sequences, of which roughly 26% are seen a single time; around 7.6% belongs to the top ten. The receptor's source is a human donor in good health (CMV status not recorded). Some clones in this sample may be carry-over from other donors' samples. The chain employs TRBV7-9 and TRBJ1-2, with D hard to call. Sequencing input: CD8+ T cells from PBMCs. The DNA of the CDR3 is TGTGCCAGCAGCTTGTTGAACGGGAACTATGGCTACACCTTC. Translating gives CASSLLNGNYGYTF. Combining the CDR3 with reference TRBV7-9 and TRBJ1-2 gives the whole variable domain DTGVSQNPRHKITKRGQNVTFRCDPISEHNRLYWYRQTLGQGPEFLTYFQNEAQLEKSRLLSDRFSAERPKGSFSTLEIQRTEQGDSAMYLCASSLLNGNYGYTFGSGTRLTVV.